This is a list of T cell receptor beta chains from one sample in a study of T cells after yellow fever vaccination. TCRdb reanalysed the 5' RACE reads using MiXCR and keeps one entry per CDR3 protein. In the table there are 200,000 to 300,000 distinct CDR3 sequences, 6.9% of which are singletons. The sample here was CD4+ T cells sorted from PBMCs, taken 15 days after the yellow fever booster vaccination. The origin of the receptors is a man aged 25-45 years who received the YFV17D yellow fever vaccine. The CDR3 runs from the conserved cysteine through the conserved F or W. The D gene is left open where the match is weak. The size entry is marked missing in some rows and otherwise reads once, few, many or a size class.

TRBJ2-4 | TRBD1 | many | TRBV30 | TGTGCCTGGAGACCCCGGGACAGGAAAAACATTCAGTACTTC | CAWRPRDRKNIQYF
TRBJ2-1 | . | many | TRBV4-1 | TGCGCCAGCAGCCCGACACGGACCCAAGCCTACAATGAGCAGTTCTTC | CASSPTRTQAYNEQFF
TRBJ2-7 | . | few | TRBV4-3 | TGCGCCAGCAGCCAAGATCTCACGGGAGTCTACGAGCAGTACTTC | CASSQDLTGVYEQYF
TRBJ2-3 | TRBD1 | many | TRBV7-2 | TGTGCCAGCAGCTTGGACAGGGGGATCAGCGCAGATACGCAGTATTTT | CASSLDRGISADTQYF
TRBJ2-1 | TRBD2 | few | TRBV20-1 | TGCAGTGCTAGAGAAGCTAGCGGCTTTTACAATGAGCAGTTCTTC | CSAREASGFYNEQFF
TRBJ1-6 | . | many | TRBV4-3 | TGCGCCAGCAGCCAAGAAAGCGAATCACCCCTCCACTTT | CASSQESESPLHF
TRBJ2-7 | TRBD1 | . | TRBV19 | TGTGCCAGTAGTCCTGGACAGGGGGCTAGCTCCTACGAGCAGTACTTC | CASSPGQGASSYEQYF
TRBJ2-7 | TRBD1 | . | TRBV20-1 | TGCAGTGCTAGCCCAGCCGACAGGGGAGGTTCCTACGAGCAGTACTTC | CSASPADRGGSYEQYF
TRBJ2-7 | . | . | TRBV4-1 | TGCGCCAGCAGCCAAGATCTTACAGCCCACGATTACTACGAGCAGTACTTC | CASSQDLTAHDYYEQYF
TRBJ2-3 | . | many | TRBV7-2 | TGTGCCAGCAGCTTAGGGCAGGCTAGCACAGATACGCAGTATTTT | CASSLGQASTDTQYF
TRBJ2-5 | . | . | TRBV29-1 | TGCAGCGTTTTCGGGGGCGCGGAGACCCAGTACTTC | CSVFGGAETQYF
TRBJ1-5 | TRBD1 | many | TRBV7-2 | TGTGCCAGCAGCTTCTCAGGACAGGGGTTTCAGCCCCAGCATTTT | CASSFSGQGFQPQHF
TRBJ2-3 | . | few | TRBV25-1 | TGTGCCAGCAGTGAATACGGCACAGATACGCAGTATTTT | CASSEYGTDTQYF
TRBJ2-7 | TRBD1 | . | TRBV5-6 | TGTGCCAGCAGCCGAGGCCAGGGGGCTCACGAGCAGTACTTC | CASSRGQGAHEQYF
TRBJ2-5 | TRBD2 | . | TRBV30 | TGTGCCTGGAGTCCCATCAGGACTAGCGGGGGCCAAGAGACCCAGTACTTC | CAWSPIRTSGGQETQYF
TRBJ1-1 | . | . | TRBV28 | TGTGCCAGCCCCGGGGCGCGGGGAGCTTTCTTT | CASPGARGAFF
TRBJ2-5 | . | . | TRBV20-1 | TGCAGTGCTAGCGGTAGTGGGGAGACCCAGTACTTC | CSASGSGETQYF
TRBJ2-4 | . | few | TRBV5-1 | TGCGCCAGCAGCCTAAACTCATTAGCCAAAAACATTCAGTACTTC | CASSLNSLAKNIQYF